In this sample, the clone carrying this TCR beta chain turned up once. Its antigen is unidentified. The sample originates from a study of T cell responses to AZD1222 COVID-19 vaccine. Findings and limits, study-wide: The donors showed a predominance of white British ancestry and of females, with possible underestimation of clonal diversity.

Germline values: CDR1 MNHEY, CDR2 SVGAGI. Between the trimmed V and J ends, which lost 0 bases and 11 bases, there was a span of 14 bases. The CDR3 runs 14 residues. Clones were read by immunoSEQ multiplex PCR, and TCRdb kept only the in-frame ones, dropping some. The repertoire holds 150,000 to 200,000 clones, with 75% to 95% as singletons. This specimen consisted of peripheral blood, obtained on day 0 of AZD1222 vaccination. The chain couples TRBV6-5 to TRBJ2-4, with D possibly being TRBD2 (7 bases). This clonotype was obtained from an adult in good health. In DNA, the CDR3 is TGTGCCAGCAGTTACTCCCGGGCGGGGGCATTTCAGTACTTC. Residues: CASSYSRAGAFQYF.